This TCR beta chain was sequenced during a study of lymphopenia after photon versus proton radiotherapy (dated by TCRdb to about 2019). Some background on the complete study: The immunological effects of photon versus proton radiation therapy were compared in patients with gastrointestinal tumors who developed high-grade lymphopenia. A cohort of under 25 patients with gastrointestinal tumors who received either photon or proton therapy and subsequently developed lymphopenia was included. The study aimed to characterize how the two radiation modalities differ in their impact on the immune system.

A word on this clone: Its cognate antigen has yet to be identified. Base qualities are not at hand, and no much larger clone is one base apart.

Including the terminal cysteine and phenylalanine, the CDR3 comprises 17 residues. CDR3 DNA is the only sequence kept; it has 51 bases, read in frame from the first base. CDR1 and CDR2 are read off the germline V gene as MNHNS and SASEGT. Here V drops 0 bases and J drops 5 bases, and the junction holds 8 bases not matched to any gene. Libraries were built with the immunoSEQ multiplex PCR assay. Deep sequencing of rearranged TCR beta loci, alongside multiparametric flow cytometry, was used to profile T cell repertoires. The table was pulled from immuneACCESS by TCRdb, which kept in-frame rearrangements only. Such tables lose some clones; where checked, under half of the loss comes from unresolved V genes, and the rest has no known cause. The sample has approximately 40,000 clones on record, approximately 86% of them singletons. Together, the top ten hold 10% of the sample. The paper's findings and limits, for the study overall: Across the cohort, a larger post-nadir drop in TCR diversity was inversely correlated with overall survival time among patients who died. The authors looked at the survival association only in patients who died, and they framed better survival with proton therapy as a possibility rather than a demonstrated result. Relative stability during treatment was observed in proton-treated patients, whereas loss of naive T cells and TCR diversity and gain of effector/memory populations were observed in photon-treated patients. After the lymphocyte count nadir, repertoires from photon-treated patients showed oligoclonal expansion, particularly of CD8+ Temra cells, and this expansion drove the decline in diversity.

The sequence was collected from a woman between 65 and 79 years old with pancreatic cancer. Some clones in this sample may be carry-over from other donors' samples. The chain was built from TRBV6-1 and TRBJ1-5, with 9 middle bases fitting TRBD1. The source material was peripheral blood, sampled from a patient treated with proton-based radiotherapy. The DNA sequence is given as TGTGCCAGCAGTGAAGCGCTTCCGGGACAGGGTTATCAGCCCCAGCATTTT. Its protein is CASSEALPGQGYQPQHF.